This T cell receptor beta chain is drawn from a study of CD8 T cells in ankylosing spondylitis. The CDR3 is 17 amino acids. V was clipped by 9 bases and J by 4 bases; unmatched bases: 17. From germline, CDR1 is LNHDA and CDR2 SQIVND (reference sequence). Comment on this clonotype: Its specificity is unknown.

MiXCR, run by TCRdb on the 5' RACE reads, gives a single entry per CDR3 protein. The sample consists of roughly 440,000 distinct CDR3 sequences, approximately 17% of them appearing once. Findings and caveats of the study: Disease-associated clones were CD8+ and fairly uncommon in peripheral blood. In the blood and synovial fluid of reactive arthritis, some motif variants had been previously reported. What seemed typical of ankylosing spondylitis blood was a TCR beta motif built from about 8 highly homologous variants.

This clonotype was sampled from a male donor with ankylosing spondylitis. Input material: blood, either unsorted or a sorted T cell fraction (not recorded which). This chain links TRBV19 with TRBJ1-5, with TRBD1 matching 8 bases. This CDR3 is CASQYNFFDRGNQPQHF. The CDR3 DNA reads as TGTGCCAGCCAGTATAATTTCTTCGACAGGGGTAATCAGCCCCAGCATTTT.